This TCR beta chain was captured in a study of radiation and T cells in renal cell carcinoma. The study's findings and limits: In blood, top tumor clones expanded by 2 weeks, shrinking by 4.

This CDR3 spans 14 amino acids. V was cut by 0 bases and J by 7 bases, with 10 bases left in between. Germline lookup yields CDR1 SGHTA and CDR2 FQGTGA. Note on this clone: The antigen remains undetermined.

Documented time point: blood 2 weeks post-SBRT. The treatment is: 15 Gy SBRT to primary tumor, nephrectomy 4 weeks later. Libraries were prepared by immunoSEQ multiplex PCR; TCRdb keeps only in-frame clonotypes and omits some of them. The sample includes approximately 79,000 clones, about four fifths of them seen just once. This clonotype was sampled from a man between 60 and 75 years old with renal cell carcinoma. This specimen consisted of blood, obtained from a patient whose treatment included radiotherapy and nephrectomy. The chain is built from TRBV7-3 and TRBJ2-1, with D unresolved. CDR3 amino acids: CASSLTGPRNEQFF. The DNA for the CDR3 is TGTGCCAGCAGCTTAACTGGTCCGAGGAATGAGCAGTTCTTC. Complete variable domain (other parts from reference TRBV7-3 and TRBJ2-1): GAGVSQTPSNKVTEKGKYVELRCDPISGHTALYWYRQSLGQGPEFLIYFQGTGAADDSGLPNDRFFAVRPEGSVSTLKIQRTERGDSAVYLCASSLTGPRNEQFFGPGTRLTVL.